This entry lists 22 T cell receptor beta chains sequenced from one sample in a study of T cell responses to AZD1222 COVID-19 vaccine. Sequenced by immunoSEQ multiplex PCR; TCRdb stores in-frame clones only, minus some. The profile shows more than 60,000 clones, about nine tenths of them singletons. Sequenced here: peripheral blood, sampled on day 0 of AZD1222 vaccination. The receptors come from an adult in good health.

This CDR3 is CATSEAGGPTDTQYF. CDR3 DNA: TGTGCCACCAGTGAAGCGGGAGGGCCAACAGATACGCAGTATTTT. This chain uses TRBV24-1 with TRBJ2-3, with 10 positions matching TRBD2. V was clipped by 4 bases and J by 3 bases; unmatched bases: 3. This CDR3 has 15 residues. Per germline, CDR1 KGHDR and CDR2 SFDVKD.

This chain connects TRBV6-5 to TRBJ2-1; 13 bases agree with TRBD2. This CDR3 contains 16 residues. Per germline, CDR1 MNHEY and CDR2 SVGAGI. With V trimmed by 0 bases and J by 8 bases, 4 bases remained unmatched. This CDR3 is CASSYSAGLAGDEQFF. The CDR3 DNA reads TGTGCCAGCAGTTACTCTGCCGGACTAGCGGGAGATGAGCAGTTCTTC.

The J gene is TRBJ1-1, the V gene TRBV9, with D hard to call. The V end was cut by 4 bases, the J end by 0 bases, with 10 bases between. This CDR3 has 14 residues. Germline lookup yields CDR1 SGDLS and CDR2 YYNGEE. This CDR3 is CASSSDGLNTEAFF. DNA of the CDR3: TGTGCCAGCAGCAGCGACGGTCTGAACACTGAAGCTTTCTTT.

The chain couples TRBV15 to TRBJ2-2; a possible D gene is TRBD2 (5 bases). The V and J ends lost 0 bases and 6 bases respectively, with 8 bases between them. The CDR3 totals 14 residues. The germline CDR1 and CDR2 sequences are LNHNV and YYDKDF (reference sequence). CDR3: CATSRDPGAGELFF. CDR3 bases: TGTGCCACCAGCAGAGATCCCGGGGCCGGGGAGCTGTTTTTT. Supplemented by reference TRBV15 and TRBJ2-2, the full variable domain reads DAMVIQNPRYQVTQFGKPVTLSCSQTLNHNVMYWYQQKSSQAPKLLFHYYDKDFNNEADTPDNFQSRRPNTSFCFLDIRSPGLGDTAMYLCATSRDPGAGELFFGEGSRLTVL.

CDR3 loop: CASSLRLAGTGELFF. DNA of the CDR3: TGTGCCAGCAGCTTAAGGCTAGCGGGAACCGGGGAGCTGTTTTTT. This sequence joins TRBV7-2 and TRBJ2-2, with 9 bases that match TRBD2. The CDR3 length is 15 residues. Germline CDR1 reads SGHTA; CDR2 reads FQGNSA. The ends lost 2 bases at V and 5 bases at J; junction bases unmatched: 3. Supplemented by reference TRBV7-2 and TRBJ2-2, the full variable domain reads GAGVSQSPSNKVTEKGKDVELRCDPISGHTALYWYRQSLGQGLEFLIYFQGNSAPDKSGLPSDRFSAERTGGSVSTLTIQRTQQEDSAVYLCASSLRLAGTGELFFGEGSRLTVL.

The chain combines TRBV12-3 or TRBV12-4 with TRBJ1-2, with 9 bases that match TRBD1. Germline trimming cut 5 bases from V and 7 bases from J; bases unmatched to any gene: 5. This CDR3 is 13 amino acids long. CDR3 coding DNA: TGTGCCAGCAGTCTAATACAGGGGGCTGGCTACACCTTC. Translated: CASSLIQGAGYTF.

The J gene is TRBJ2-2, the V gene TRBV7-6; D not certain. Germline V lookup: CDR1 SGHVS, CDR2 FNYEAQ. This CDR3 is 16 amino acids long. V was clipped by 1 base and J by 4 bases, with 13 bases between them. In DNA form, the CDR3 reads TGTGCCAGCAGCTTAGGAGGCGGTCGCAGCACCGGGGAGCTGTTTTTT. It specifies CASSLGGGRSTGELFF.

CDR3 bases: TGTGCCAGTAGTATAGCACGGACACATGCCACTGAAGCTTTCTTT. Translating it yields CASSIARTHATEAFF. The chain employs TRBV19 and TRBJ1-1; D is perhaps TRBD1 (5 bases). Trimming pared 1 base from V and 4 bases from J, leaving 13 bases between. Per the germline V gene, CDR1 is LNHDA and CDR2 is SQIVND (reference sequence). This CDR3 has 15 amino acids.

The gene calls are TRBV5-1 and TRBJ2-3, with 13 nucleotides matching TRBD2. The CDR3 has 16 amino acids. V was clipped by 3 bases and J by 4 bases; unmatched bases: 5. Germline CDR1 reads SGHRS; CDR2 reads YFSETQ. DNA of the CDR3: TGCGCCAGCAGCTCGGGACTAGCGGGGATCTCAGATACGCAGTATTTT. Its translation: CASSSGLAGISDTQYF.

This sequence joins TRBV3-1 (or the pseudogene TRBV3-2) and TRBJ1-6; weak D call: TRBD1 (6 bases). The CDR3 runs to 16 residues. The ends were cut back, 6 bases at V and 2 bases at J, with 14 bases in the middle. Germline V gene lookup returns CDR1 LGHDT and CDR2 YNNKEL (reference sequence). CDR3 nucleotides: TGTGCCAGCAGACGGACAGAAGGAACCTATAATTCACCCCTCCACTTT. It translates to CASRRTEGTYNSPLHF.

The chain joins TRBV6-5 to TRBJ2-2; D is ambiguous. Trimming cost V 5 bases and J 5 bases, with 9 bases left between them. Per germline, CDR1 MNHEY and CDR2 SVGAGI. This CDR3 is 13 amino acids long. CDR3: CASSPKRTGELFF. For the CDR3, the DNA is TGTGCCAGCAGTCCCAAGAGGACCGGGGAGCTGTTTTTT.

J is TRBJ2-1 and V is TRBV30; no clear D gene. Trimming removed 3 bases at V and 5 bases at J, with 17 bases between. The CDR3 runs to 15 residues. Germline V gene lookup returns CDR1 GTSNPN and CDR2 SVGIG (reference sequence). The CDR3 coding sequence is TGTGCCTGGAGACTACGTAGTTTCCAGGACAATGAGCAGTTCTTC. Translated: CAWRLRSFQDNEQFF. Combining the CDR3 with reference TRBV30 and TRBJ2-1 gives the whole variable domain SQTIHQWPATLVQPVGSPLSLECTVEGTSNPNLYWYRQAAGRGLQLLFYSVGIGQISSEVPQNLSASRPQDRQFILSSKKLLLSDSGFYLCAWRLRSFQDNEQFFGPGTRLTVL.

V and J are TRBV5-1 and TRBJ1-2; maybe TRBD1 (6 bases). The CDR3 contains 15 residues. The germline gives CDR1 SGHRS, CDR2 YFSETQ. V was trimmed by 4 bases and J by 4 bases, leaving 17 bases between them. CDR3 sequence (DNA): TGCGCCAGCAGCGTGGAGGGGGGATTGGCCTATGGCTACACCTTC. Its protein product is CASSVEGGLAYGYTF.

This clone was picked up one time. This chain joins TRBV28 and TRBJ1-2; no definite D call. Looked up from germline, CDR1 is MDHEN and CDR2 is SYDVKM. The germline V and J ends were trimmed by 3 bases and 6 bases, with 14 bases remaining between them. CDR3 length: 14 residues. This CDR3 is CASSFLGSPNGYTF. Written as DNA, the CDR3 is TGTGCCAGCAGTTTTCTGGGGTCTCCGAATGGCTACACCTTC.

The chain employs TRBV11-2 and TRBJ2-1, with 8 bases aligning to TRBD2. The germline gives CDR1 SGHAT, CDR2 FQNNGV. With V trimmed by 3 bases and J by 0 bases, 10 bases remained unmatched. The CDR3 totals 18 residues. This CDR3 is CASSFYHNSGSSYNEQFF. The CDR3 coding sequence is TGTGCCAGCAGCTTCTACCATAACAGCGGGAGCTCCTACAATGAGCAGTTCTTC.

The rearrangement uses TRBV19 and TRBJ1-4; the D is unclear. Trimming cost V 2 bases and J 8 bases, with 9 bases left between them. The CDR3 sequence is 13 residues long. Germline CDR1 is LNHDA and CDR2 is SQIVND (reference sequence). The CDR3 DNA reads TGTGCCAGTAGTATAATTCACCGGGAAAAACTGTTTTTT. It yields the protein CASSIIHREKLFF.

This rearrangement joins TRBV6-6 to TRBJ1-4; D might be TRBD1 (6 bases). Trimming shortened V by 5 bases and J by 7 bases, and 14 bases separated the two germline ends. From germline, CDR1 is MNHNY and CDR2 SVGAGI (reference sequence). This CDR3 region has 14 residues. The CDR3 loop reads CASSPQGNSEKLFF. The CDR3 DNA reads TGTGCCAGCAGTCCCCAGGGGAATAGTGAAAAACTGTTTTTT.

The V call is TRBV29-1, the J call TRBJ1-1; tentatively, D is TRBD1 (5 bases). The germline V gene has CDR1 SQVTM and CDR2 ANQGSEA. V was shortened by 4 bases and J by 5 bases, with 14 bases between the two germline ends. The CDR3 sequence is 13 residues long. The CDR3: CSVGKGRGTEAFF. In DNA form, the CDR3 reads TGCAGCGTTGGCAAGGGTCGGGGGACTGAAGCTTTCTTT.

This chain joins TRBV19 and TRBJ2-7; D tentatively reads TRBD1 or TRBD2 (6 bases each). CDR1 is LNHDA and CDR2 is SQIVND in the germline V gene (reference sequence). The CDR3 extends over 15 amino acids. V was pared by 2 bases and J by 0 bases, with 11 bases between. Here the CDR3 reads CASSINRGPSYEQYF. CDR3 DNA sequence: TGTGCCAGTAGTATAAACCGGGGGCCCTCCTACGAGCAGTACTTC.

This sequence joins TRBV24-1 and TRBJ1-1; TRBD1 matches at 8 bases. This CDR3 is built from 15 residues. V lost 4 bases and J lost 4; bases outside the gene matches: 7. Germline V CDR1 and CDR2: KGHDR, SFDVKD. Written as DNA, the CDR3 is TGTGCCACCAGTGAATCTGACAGGGGCGGCACTGAAGCTTTCTTT. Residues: CATSESDRGGTEAFF.

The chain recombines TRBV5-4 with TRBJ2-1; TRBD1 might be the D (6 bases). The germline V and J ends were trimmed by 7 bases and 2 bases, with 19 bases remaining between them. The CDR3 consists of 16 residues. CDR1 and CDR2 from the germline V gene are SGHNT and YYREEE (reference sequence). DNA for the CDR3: TGTGCCAGCGAATTAGGGGGTGGCCGGGCCTACAATGAGCAGTTCTTC. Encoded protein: CASELGGGRAYNEQFF.

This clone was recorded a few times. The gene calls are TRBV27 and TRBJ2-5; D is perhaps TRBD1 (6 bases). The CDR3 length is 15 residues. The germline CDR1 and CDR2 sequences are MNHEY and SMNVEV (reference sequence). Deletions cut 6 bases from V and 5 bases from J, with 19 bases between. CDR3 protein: CASSPWTAPRETQYF. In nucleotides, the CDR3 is TGTGCCAGCAGCCCTTGGACAGCCCCCCGGGAGACCCAGTACTTC.